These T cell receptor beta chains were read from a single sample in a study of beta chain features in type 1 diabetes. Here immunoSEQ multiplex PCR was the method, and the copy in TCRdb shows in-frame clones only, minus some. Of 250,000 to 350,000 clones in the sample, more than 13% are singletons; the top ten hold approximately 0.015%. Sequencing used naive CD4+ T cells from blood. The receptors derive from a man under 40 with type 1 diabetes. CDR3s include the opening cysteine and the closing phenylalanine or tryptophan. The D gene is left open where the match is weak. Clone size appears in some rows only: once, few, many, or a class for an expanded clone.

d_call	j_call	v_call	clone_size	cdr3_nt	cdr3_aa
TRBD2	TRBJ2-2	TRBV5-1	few	TGCGCCAGCAGCCCGCCGCAGGGAGGGACCGGGGAGCTGTTTTTT	CASSPPQGGTGELFF
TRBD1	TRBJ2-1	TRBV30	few	TGTGCCTGGTCTCACAGGGGGGCCTCCTACAATGAGCAGTTCTTC	CAWSHRGASYNEQFF
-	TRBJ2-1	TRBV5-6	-	TGTGCCAGCAGCCAGGTAAATGAGCAGTTCTTC	CASSQVNEQFF
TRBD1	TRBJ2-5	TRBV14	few	TGTGCCAGCAGCCTTCGACAGGGAGACTACCAAGAGACCCAGTACTTC	CASSLRQGDYQETQYF
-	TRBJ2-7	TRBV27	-	TGTGCCAGCAGTTACATTGGGGGGAGCGCCTACGAGCAGTACTTC	CASSYIGGSAYEQYF
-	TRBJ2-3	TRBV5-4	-	TGTGCCAGCAGCTTGGACTCAACAGAGGGAGATACGCAGTATTTT	CASSLDSTEGDTQYF
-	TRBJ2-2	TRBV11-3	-	TGTGCCAGCAGCTCTACCGGGGAGCTGTTTTTT	CASSSTGELFF
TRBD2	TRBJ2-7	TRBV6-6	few	TGTGCCAGCAGACCTACTAGCGGGCTAGCCTACGAGCAGTACTTC	CASRPTSGLAYEQYF
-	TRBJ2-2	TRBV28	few	TGTGCCAGCAGGCAGGCGGGCACCGGGGAGCTGTTTTTT	CASRQAGTGELFF
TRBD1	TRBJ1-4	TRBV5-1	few	TGCGCCAGCAGCCAAGGGACAGCAACTAATGAAAAACTGTTTTTT	CASSQGTATNEKLFF
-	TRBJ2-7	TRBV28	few	TGTGCCAGCAGTTTAGGCCGCTACGAGCAGTACTTC	CASSLGRYEQYF
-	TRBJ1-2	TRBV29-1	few	TGCAGCGTTGAAGAAACAGGGCTGAGCTATGGCTACACCTTC	CSVEETGLSYGYTF
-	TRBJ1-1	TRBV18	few	TGTGCCAGCTCACTTTCTAGGGAGGTTATGATGAACACTGAAGCTTTCTTT	CASSLSREVMMNTEAFF
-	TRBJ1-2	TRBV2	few	TGTGCCAGCAGTGAGTGGCACCATGGCTACACCTTC	CASSEWHHGYTF
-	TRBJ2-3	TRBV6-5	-	TGTGCCAGCAGCGCGTTGGAGGGTAGCACAGATACGCAGTATTTT	CASSALEGSTDTQYF
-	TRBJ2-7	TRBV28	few	TGTGCCAGCAGGCGGGGGCCGGGCCCTGGTTACGAGCAGTACTTC	CASRRGPGPGYEQYF
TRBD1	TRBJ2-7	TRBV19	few	TGTGCCAGTAGTATGAGACAGGGCTCCTACGAGCAGTACTTC	CASSMRQGSYEQYF
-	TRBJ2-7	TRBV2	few	TGTGCCAGCACCGAACAGGGACACGAGCAGTACTTC	CASTEQGHEQYF
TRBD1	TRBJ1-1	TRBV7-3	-	TGTGCCAGCAGCTCCGACAGGGACACTGAAGCTTTCTTT	CASSSDRDTEAFF
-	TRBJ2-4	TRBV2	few	TGTGCCAGCAGTGGGGCGCGAAACATTCAGTACTTC	CASSGARNIQYF
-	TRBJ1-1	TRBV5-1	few	TGCGCCAGCAGCTTGGACTGGGAGGGAGACACTGAAGCTTTCTTT	CASSLDWEGDTEAFF
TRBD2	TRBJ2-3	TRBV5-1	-	TGCGCCAGCAGCCGTAGCGGGAGCATCACAGATACGCAGTATTTT	CASSRSGSITDTQYF
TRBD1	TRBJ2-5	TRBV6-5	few	TGTGCCAGCAGTTCCAGGGGGAGAAGAGAGACCCAGTACTTC	CASSSRGRRETQYF
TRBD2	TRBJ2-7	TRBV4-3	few	TGCGCCAGCAGCCCCTGGAGTGCGGGAGAATCCTACGAGCAGTACTTC	CASSPWSAGESYEQYF
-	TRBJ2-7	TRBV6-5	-	TGTGCCAGCAGTCGCGGGGCCTCCTACGAGCAGTACTTC	CASSRGASYEQYF
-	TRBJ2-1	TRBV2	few	TGTGCCAGCAGGGCCCCTCACAATGAGCAGTTCTTC	CASRAPHNEQFF
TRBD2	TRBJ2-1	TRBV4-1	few	TGCGCCAGCAGCCCGTCTAGCGGGAGGCGAGGTGAGCAGTTCTTC	CASSPSSGRRGEQFF
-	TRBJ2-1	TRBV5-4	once	TGTGCCAGCAGCCAGGACAGTGATAATGAGCAGTTCTTC	CASSQDSDNEQFF
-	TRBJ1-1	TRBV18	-	TGTGCCAGCTCACCCCAAAGGCCCAGCGGGGATGAAGCTTTCTTT	CASSPQRPSGDEAFF
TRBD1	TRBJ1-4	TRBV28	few	TGTGCCAGCAGAATGGGACAGGGGAATGAAAAACTGTTTTTT	CASRMGQGNEKLFF
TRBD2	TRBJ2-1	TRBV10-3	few	TGTGCCATCAGTGAGTCTTTAGCGGGAGCTGGTGAGCAGTTCTTC	CAISESLAGAGEQFF
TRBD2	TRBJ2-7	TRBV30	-	TGTGCCTGGAGTAAGGGTGCTAGCGGGAGTTTCGGGTTC	CAWSKGASGSFGF
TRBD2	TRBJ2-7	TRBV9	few	TGTGCCAGCAGCATCGACAGCGGGAGGTACGAGCAGTACTTC	CASSIDSGRYEQYF
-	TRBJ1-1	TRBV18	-	TGTGCCAGCTCACCAATCCCAGCGCCAGATGAAGCTTTCTTT	CASSPIPAPDEAFF
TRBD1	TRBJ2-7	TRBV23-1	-	TGCGCCAGCAGTCGTCCCCAGACAGGGTATTGGTTTTTGTGGCAGTACTTC	CASSRPQTGYWFLWQYF
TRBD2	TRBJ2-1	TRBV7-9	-	TGTGCCAGCAGCTCCGGACTAGCGCAGTTCTTC	CASSSGLAQFF
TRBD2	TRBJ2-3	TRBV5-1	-	TGCGCCAGCAGCTTGACTAGCGGAAGCACAGATACGCAGTATTTT	CASSLTSGSTDTQYF
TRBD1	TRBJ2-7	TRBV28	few	TGTGCCAGCAGCTTCCCCCCAGGGGGCAACGACGAGCAGTACTTC	CASSFPPGGNDEQYF
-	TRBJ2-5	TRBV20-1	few	TGCAGTGCTAGAGACGGAGAGACCCAGTACTTC	CSARDGETQYF
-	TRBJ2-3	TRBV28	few	TGTGCCAGCAATGCGGCTAGCACAGATACGCAGTATTTT	CASNAASTDTQYF
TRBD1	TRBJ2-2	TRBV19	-	TGTGCCAGTAGTAGCGGACAGGGAGGAACCGGGGAGCTGTTTTTT	CASSSGQGGTGELFF
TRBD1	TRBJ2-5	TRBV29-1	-	TGCAGCGTTGTACAGGGGAAGGAGACCCAGTACTTC	CSVVQGKETQYF
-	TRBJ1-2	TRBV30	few	TGTGCCTGGAGCGCTATAAACTATGGCTACACCTTC	CAWSAINYGYTF
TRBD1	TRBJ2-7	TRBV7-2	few	TGTGCCAGCACCCTCGGGACAGGTTCCTACGAGCAGTACTTC	CASTLGTGSYEQYF
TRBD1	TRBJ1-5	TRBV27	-	TGTGCCAGCAGCCCTGGACAGGGGATTAGGTTAAATCAGCCCCAGCATTTT	CASSPGQGIRLNQPQHF
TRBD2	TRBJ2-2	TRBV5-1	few	TGCGCCAGCAGCGCATTAGCGGGAGGGCCCGACACCGGGGAGCTGTTTTTT	CASSALAGGPDTGELFF
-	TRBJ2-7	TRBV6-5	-	TGTGCCAGCAGCCCCCCCGGGAGCTACGAGCAGTACTTC	CASSPPGSYEQYF
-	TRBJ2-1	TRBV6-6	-	TGTGCCAGCAGTTCGGTTAGCTACAATGAGCAGTTCTTC	CASSSVSYNEQFF
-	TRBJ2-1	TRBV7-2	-	TGTGCCAGCAGCTTAGATTTCCTCAGTGAGCAGTTCTTC	CASSLDFLSEQFF
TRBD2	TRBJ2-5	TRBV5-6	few	TGTGCCAGCAGCAGCGGGGGCCAAGAGACCCAGTACTTC	CASSSGGQETQYF
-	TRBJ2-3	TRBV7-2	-	TGTGCCAGCAGCCTTTACACAGATACGCAGTATTTT	CASSLYTDTQYF
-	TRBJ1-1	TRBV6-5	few	TGTGCCAGTAAGAACAGCCTTGAAGCTTTCTTT	CASKNSLEAFF
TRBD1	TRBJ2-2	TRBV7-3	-	TGTGCCAGCAGCATACAGGGGAGGAACACCGGGGAGCTGTTTTTT	CASSIQGRNTGELFF
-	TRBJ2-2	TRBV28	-	TGTGCCAGCACACAGGGAGGGGTCCCCACCGGGGAGCTGTTTTTT	CASTQGGVPTGELFF
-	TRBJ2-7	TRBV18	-	TGTGCCAGCTCACCGTGGGCAGGGGCGAGCTACGAGCAGTACTTC	CASSPWAGASYEQYF
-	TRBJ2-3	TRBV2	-	TGTGCCAGCAGTGGAGGGGATACGCAGTATTTT	CASSGGDTQYF
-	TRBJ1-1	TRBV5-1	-	TGCGCCAGCAGCTCGAGAGGGGGGAACACTGAAGCTTTCTTT	CASSSRGGNTEAFF